This is a list of T cell receptor beta chains from one sample in a study of regulatory T cells in long-lasting Graves disease. TCRdb redid the calling of the multiplex PCR reads with MiXCR, one entry per CDR3 protein. Among around 460,000 distinct CDR3 sequences listed, about a fifth were seen once. This material consisted of peripheral blood mononuclear cells (PBMCs), taken when the disease was refractory, from a patient treated with antithyroid drugs. Every receptor here comes from a female donor with Graves disease. CDR3s include the opening cysteine and the closing phenylalanine or tryptophan. Each record gives: J gene, V gene, clone size, CDR3 length, D gene, CDR3 DNA, CDR3 protein. A D gene is named only where the DNA matches it firmly. The size of a clone is reported for some rows only, either as once, few or many, or as a class for expanded clones.

j_gene: TRBJ2-7; v_gene: TRBV28; abundance: many; len: 14; d_gene: -; CDR3nt: TGTGCCAGCAAGGGAACAGGGAGAGTTTACGAGCAGTACTTC; CDR3aa: CASKGTGRVYEQYF
j_gene: TRBJ1-4; v_gene: TRBV3-1; abundance: many; len: 13; d_gene: -; CDR3nt: TGTGCCAGCAGCCCAGGGTATGGTGAAAAACTGTTTTTT; CDR3aa: CASSPGYGEKLFF
j_gene: TRBJ2-7; v_gene: TRBV4-1; abundance: -; len: 14; d_gene: -; CDR3nt: TGCGCCAGCAGCCGAGGGGCCGCACCTGGCGAGCAGTACTTC; CDR3aa: CASSRGAAPGEQYF
j_gene: TRBJ2-7; v_gene: TRBV20-1; abundance: many; len: 14; d_gene: TRBD2; CDR3nt: TGCAGTGCTAATTTAGCGGGAGTTATCTACGAGCAGTACTTC; CDR3aa: CSANLAGVIYEQYF
j_gene: TRBJ2-4; v_gene: TRBV28; abundance: -; len: 17; d_gene: -; CDR3nt: TGTGCCAGCAGGCTGAGTGAGGGGCCCTTTGCCAAAAACATTCAGTACTTC; CDR3aa: CASRLSEGPFAKNIQYF
j_gene: TRBJ1-2; v_gene: TRBV7-2; abundance: many; len: 13; d_gene: -; CDR3nt: TGTGCCAGCAGCTTCTACGGGGAGTCGGGCTACACCTTC; CDR3aa: CASSFYGESGYTF
j_gene: TRBJ1-2; v_gene: TRBV12-3/TRBV12-4; abundance: many; len: 14; d_gene: -; CDR3nt: TGTGCCAGCAGTTTAGGCCGGTGGGACTATGGCTACACCTTC; CDR3aa: CASSLGRWDYGYTF
j_gene: TRBJ1-4; v_gene: TRBV15; abundance: many; len: 15; d_gene: -; CDR3nt: TGTGCCACCAGCAGAGGCGGTCAGGGCGATGAAAAACTGTTTTTT; CDR3aa: CATSRGGQGDEKLFF
j_gene: TRBJ2-5; v_gene: TRBV9; abundance: -; len: 15; d_gene: -; CDR3nt: TGTGCCAGCAGCGCCGGAATGGGGGGTGGAGAGACCCAGTACTTC; CDR3aa: CASSAGMGGGETQYF
j_gene: TRBJ1-1; v_gene: TRBV7-9; abundance: -; len: 14; d_gene: -; CDR3nt: TGTGCCAGCAGCTTTACACAGGCGAACACTGAAGCTTTCTTT; CDR3aa: CASSFTQANTEAFF
j_gene: TRBJ1-1; v_gene: TRBV6-5; abundance: few; len: 16; d_gene: TRBD1; CDR3nt: TGTGCCAGCAGTTACGACTCCAGGGGGATGAACACTGAAGCTTTCTTT; CDR3aa: CASSYDSRGMNTEAFF
j_gene: TRBJ2-4; v_gene: TRBV12-5; abundance: many; len: 14; d_gene: -; CDR3nt: TGTGCTAGTGGTTTGGATTGGGCCAAAAACATTCAGTACTTC; CDR3aa: CASGLDWAKNIQYF
j_gene: TRBJ2-1; v_gene: TRBV7-2; abundance: -; len: 15; d_gene: TRBD2; CDR3nt: TGTGCCAGCAGCCCACTAGCGGGGGGGTCAAATGAGCAGTTCTTC; CDR3aa: CASSPLAGGSNEQFF
j_gene: TRBJ1-1; v_gene: TRBV7-8; abundance: few; len: 14; d_gene: -; CDR3nt: TGTGCCAGCAGCTTAGGGAAGGGGGGGTTCCAAGCTTTCTTT; CDR3aa: CASSLGKGGFQAFF
j_gene: TRBJ2-1; v_gene: TRBV7-8; abundance: few; len: 15; d_gene: TRBD1; CDR3nt: TGTGCCAGCCAGAAGACAGGGCTTAGCTACAATGAGCAGTTCTTC; CDR3aa: CASQKTGLSYNEQFF
j_gene: TRBJ2-7; v_gene: TRBV4-3; abundance: -; len: 15; d_gene: -; CDR3nt: TGCGCCAGCAGCCAAGAGAGGGGGAACTCCTACGAGCAGTACTTC; CDR3aa: CASSQERGNSYEQYF
j_gene: TRBJ1-5; v_gene: TRBV15; abundance: few; len: 13; d_gene: TRBD1; CDR3nt: TGTGCCACCGGGACAGGGGGAAATCAGCCCCAGCATTTT; CDR3aa: CATGTGGNQPQHF
j_gene: TRBJ1-1; v_gene: TRBV5-4; abundance: -; len: 12; d_gene: -; CDR3nt: TGTGCCAGCAGCTCCATGGATAATGAAGCTTTCTTT; CDR3aa: CASSSMDNEAFF
j_gene: TRBJ1-1; v_gene: TRBV5-1; abundance: many; len: 14; d_gene: -; CDR3nt: TGCGCCAGCAGCTTGGAACCAGGTGGCACTGAAGCTTTCTTT; CDR3aa: CASSLEPGGTEAFF
j_gene: TRBJ1-2; v_gene: TRBV14; abundance: -; len: 16; d_gene: TRBD1; CDR3nt: TGTGCCAGCAGCAATTGGACAGGGGTAGCTAACTATGGCTACACCTTC; CDR3aa: CASSNWTGVANYGYTF
j_gene: TRBJ2-7; v_gene: TRBV29-1; abundance: -; len: 15; d_gene: -; CDR3nt: TGCAGCGTGGGGGAAAGAGGGTCCGGCTCCTACGAGCAGTACTTC; CDR3aa: CSVGERGSGSYEQYF
j_gene: TRBJ2-5; v_gene: TRBV4-2; abundance: many; len: 14; d_gene: -; CDR3nt: TGTGCCAGCAGCCAAGGAGGGGATGATGAGACCCAGTACTTC; CDR3aa: CASSQGGDDETQYF
j_gene: TRBJ1-2; v_gene: TRBV6-9; abundance: many; len: 12; d_gene: -; CDR3nt: TGTGCCAGCAGTTATGAATTCTATGGCTACACCTTC; CDR3aa: CASSYEFYGYTF
j_gene: TRBJ1-1; v_gene: TRBV12-3/TRBV12-4; abundance: many; len: 14; d_gene: TRBD1; CDR3nt: TGTGCCACCGAGTACAGGGGCATGAACACTGAAGCTTTCTTT; CDR3aa: CATEYRGMNTEAFF
j_gene: TRBJ2-7; v_gene: TRBV2; abundance: -; len: 12; d_gene: -; CDR3nt: TGTGCCAGCAGTAGGACGTCTCACGAGCAGTACTTC; CDR3aa: CASSRTSHEQYF
j_gene: TRBJ2-5; v_gene: TRBV28; abundance: many; len: 13; d_gene: -; CDR3nt: TGTGCCAGCAGTGGGGCGGGAACAGAGACCCAGTACTTC; CDR3aa: CASSGAGTETQYF
j_gene: TRBJ2-7; v_gene: TRBV20-1; abundance: many; len: 12; d_gene: -; CDR3nt: TGCAGTGGCACGGATGGAACCTACGAGCAGTACTTC; CDR3aa: CSGTDGTYEQYF
j_gene: TRBJ2-7; v_gene: TRBV7-2; abundance: many; len: 15; d_gene: TRBD2; CDR3nt: TGTGCCAGCAGCTCCCCGGGACTAGCGGGAGTCGAGCAATACTTC; CDR3aa: CASSSPGLAGVEQYF
j_gene: TRBJ1-5; v_gene: TRBV28; abundance: few; len: 14; d_gene: -; CDR3nt: TGTGCCAGCAGACGTTCAGTGATCAATCAGCCCCAGCATTTT; CDR3aa: CASRRSVINQPQHF
j_gene: TRBJ1-2; v_gene: TRBV29-1; abundance: many; len: 12; d_gene: -; CDR3nt: TGCAGCGTTGTCAGGCAGGGAGGTGACTACACCTTC; CDR3aa: CSVVRQGGDYTF
j_gene: TRBJ2-1; v_gene: TRBV3-1; abundance: few; len: 17; d_gene: TRBD2; CDR3nt: TGTGCCAGCAGCCCGGGACTAGCGGGAGCGTACTACAATGAGCAGTTCTTC; CDR3aa: CASSPGLAGAYYNEQFF
j_gene: TRBJ1-2; v_gene: TRBV9; abundance: -; len: 15; d_gene: TRBD1; CDR3nt: TGTGCCAGCCGCCGGGGACAGTCAACTAACTATGGCTACACCTTC; CDR3aa: CASRRGQSTNYGYTF
j_gene: TRBJ1-1; v_gene: TRBV20-1; abundance: few; len: 16; d_gene: TRBD1; CDR3nt: TGCAGTGCTAGAGTCTCGCAGGGGGCATGGAACACTGAAGCTTTCTTT; CDR3aa: CSARVSQGAWNTEAFF
j_gene: TRBJ1-1; v_gene: TRBV5-1; abundance: few; len: 13; d_gene: -; CDR3nt: TGCGCCAGCAATACTCGGGGGGGCACTGAAGCTTTCTTT; CDR3aa: CASNTRGGTEAFF
j_gene: TRBJ2-5; v_gene: TRBV12-3/TRBV12-4; abundance: many; len: 15; d_gene: TRBD2; CDR3nt: TGTGCCAGCGGCCGACTAGCGGGAGGAGGAGAGACCCAGTACTTC; CDR3aa: CASGRLAGGGETQYF
j_gene: TRBJ2-5; v_gene: TRBV24-1; abundance: many; len: 14; d_gene: -; CDR3nt: TGTGCCACCAGTGATTGGGGCCGATCGGGGACCCAGTACTTC; CDR3aa: CATSDWGRSGTQYF
j_gene: TRBJ1-5; v_gene: TRBV4-1; abundance: -; len: 17; d_gene: -; CDR3nt: TGCGCCAGCAGCCAAGATGTGGTCAGGGGTAGCAATCAGCCCCAGCATTTT; CDR3aa: CASSQDVVRGSNQPQHF
j_gene: TRBJ1-1; v_gene: TRBV29-1; abundance: many; len: 9; d_gene: -; CDR3nt: TGCAGCGTTGAAGAGGGACAAGGCTTT; CDR3aa: CSVEEGQGF
j_gene: TRBJ2-7; v_gene: TRBV11-2; abundance: -; len: 13; d_gene: -; CDR3nt: TGTGCCAGCAGAAAAGTCGGACGGATCGAGCAGTACTTC; CDR3aa: CASRKVGRIEQYF
j_gene: TRBJ1-1; v_gene: TRBV7-9; abundance: -; len: 14; d_gene: -; CDR3nt: TGTGCCAGCAGCCAAGGGACTCAGGGGACTGAAGCTTTCTTT; CDR3aa: CASSQGTQGTEAFF
j_gene: TRBJ2-5; v_gene: TRBV4-2; abundance: -; len: 17; d_gene: -; CDR3nt: TGTGCCAGCAGCCAAGATACTACGACCAACAGGGTGGGGACCCAGTACTTC; CDR3aa: CASSQDTTTNRVGTQYF
j_gene: TRBJ1-4; v_gene: TRBV28; abundance: many; len: 13; d_gene: -; CDR3nt: TGTGCCAGCAGTTCGGGCCGCATTGAAAAACTGTTTTTT; CDR3aa: CASSSGRIEKLFF
j_gene: TRBJ2-7; v_gene: TRBV7-2; abundance: few; len: 14; d_gene: -; CDR3nt: TGTGCCAGCAGCTTAGTAGCGGTTGCCTACGAGCAGTACTTC; CDR3aa: CASSLVAVAYEQYF
j_gene: TRBJ1-1; v_gene: TRBV19; abundance: -; len: 16; d_gene: -; CDR3nt: TGTGCCAGTGGCTCTAGGCCAGGGGCCAAGAACACTGAAGCTTTCTTT; CDR3aa: CASGSRPGAKNTEAFF
j_gene: TRBJ2-5; v_gene: TRBV5-1; abundance: -; len: 15; d_gene: -; CDR3nt: TGCGCCAGCAGCTTGGCCCCTGGCGGCCGTGAGACCCAGTACTTC; CDR3aa: CASSLAPGGRETQYF
j_gene: TRBJ2-2; v_gene: TRBV6-1; abundance: few; len: 15; d_gene: -; CDR3nt: TGTGCCAGCAGTGAAATAGTCGCGAACACCGGGGAGCTGTTTTTT; CDR3aa: CASSEIVANTGELFF
j_gene: TRBJ2-7; v_gene: TRBV13; abundance: -; len: 16; d_gene: -; CDR3nt: TGTGCCAGCAGCTCCCAATCCGAAATGAGAGCCTATGAGCAGTACTTC; CDR3aa: CASSSQSEMRAYEQYF
j_gene: TRBJ2-5; v_gene: TRBV20-1; abundance: -; len: 14; d_gene: -; CDR3nt: TGCAGTGCCTTACCTTCCGGGACATTGGAGACCCAGTACTTC; CDR3aa: CSALPSGTLETQYF
j_gene: TRBJ2-7; v_gene: TRBV7-2; abundance: few; len: 14; d_gene: -; CDR3nt: TGTGCCAGCAGCCCAGCTTGGGCTAGCAGGGAGCAGTACTTC; CDR3aa: CASSPAWASREQYF